Shown below are 19 T cell receptor beta chains from a single sample sequenced in a study of T cell responses to AZD1222 COVID-19 vaccine. This table comes from immunoSEQ multiplex PCR, and its TCRdb copy is limited to in-frame clones, with some not included. The sample yields tens of thousands of clones, around nine tenths seen once. Sequences were derived from peripheral blood, sampled on day 0 of MenACWY control vaccination. The source of these receptors is an adult in good health.

The rearrangement links TRBV7-6 to TRBJ2-1; D remains unclear. V was shortened by 1 base and J by 6 bases, with 1 base between the two germline ends. In germline, CDR1 is SGHVS, CDR2 FNYEAQ. The length of the CDR3 is 11 residues. In DNA, the CDR3 is TGTGCCAGCAGCTTAGTCAATGAGCAGTTCTTC. Residues: CASSLVNEQFF.

V usage is TRBV13 and J usage is TRBJ2-7; 12 bases fit TRBD2. The CDR3 covers 15 residues. Germline trimming cut 3 bases from V and 2 bases from J; bases unmatched to any gene: 2. Germline assignment: CDR1 PRHDT and CDR2 FYEKMQ (reference sequence). In DNA form, the CDR3 reads TGTGCCAGCAGCTTTCGACTAGCGGGAGCCTACGAGCAGTACTTC. Protein: CASSFRLAGAYEQYF.

This chain uses TRBV19 with TRBJ2-1, with D possibly TRBD2 on 6 matching bases. V was clipped by 6 bases and J by 0 bases, with 15 bases between them. CDR1 LNHDA and CDR2 SQIVND come from the germline V gene (reference sequence). This CDR3 has 16 residues. CDR3 DNA sequence: TGTGCCAGTAGACGGGGGTGGGGCGCCTCCTACAATGAGCAGTTCTTC. It codes for CASRRGWGASYNEQFF.

DNA for the CDR3: TGTGCCAGCAGCTGGGGACAGGGTAGTGAAAAACTGTTTTTT. Amino acids: CASSWGQGSEKLFF. The V call is TRBV7-2, the J call TRBJ1-4; 9 nucleotides agree with TRBD1. Germline CDR1 reads SGHTA; CDR2 reads FQGNSA. The CDR3 covers 14 residues. V trimming: 4 bases; J trimming: 7 bases; junction bases outside the gene matches: 4. The full variable domain, its missing parts supplied by reference TRBV7-2 and TRBJ1-4, is GAGVSQSPSNKVTEKGKDVELRCDPISGHTALYWYRQSLGQGLEFLIYFQGNSAPDKSGLPSDRFSAERTGGSVSTLTIQRTQQEDSAVYLCASSWGQGSEKLFFGSGTQLSVL.

The chain employs TRBV28 and TRBJ1-2; TRBD1 might be the D (5 bases). Germline CDR1 reads MDHEN; CDR2 reads SYDVKM. V lost 6 bases, J lost 6 bases, and 14 bases lay in between. CDR3 length: 13 residues. CDR3 DNA sequence: TGTGCCAGCAGCCTGGGGGGGGGAGATGGCTACACCTTC. It yields the protein CASSLGGGDGYTF.

This chain uses TRBV5-6 with TRBJ2-7, with 15 bases fitting TRBD2. Germline V gives CDR1 SGHDT, CDR2 YYEEEE. The CDR3 totals 16 residues. Losses at the gene ends were 3 bases for V and 9 bases for J; bases not matched to a gene: 10. The CDR3 nucleotides are TGTGCCAGCAGCTCTTCCGGGACTAGCGGGAGGTTGGGGCAGTACTTC. It yields the protein CASSSSGTSGRLGQYF.

This clone occurred once. V and J are TRBV20-1 and TRBJ1-1, with D possibly TRBD1 on 5 matching bases. Looked up from germline, CDR1 is DFQATT and CDR2 is SNEGSKA (reference sequence). V lost 8 bases and J 11 bases, leaving 18 bases between the germline ends. This CDR3 contains 11 residues. For the CDR3, the DNA is TGCAGTAGCCGGGACCCGGGGCGGGCTTTCTTT. This encodes CSSRDPGRAFF.

The chain carries TRBV6-4 and TRBJ2-3; D not resolved. Trimming cost V 0 bases and J 2 bases, with 12 bases left between them. CDR3 length: 16 amino acids. Germline V gene sequence: CDR1 MRHNA, CDR2 SNTAGT. The CDR3 reads CASSDSNSLVTDTQYF. CDR3 in DNA: TGTGCCAGCAGTGACTCGAATTCTCTGGTCACAGATACGCAGTATTTT.

This chain uses TRBV9 with TRBJ2-2; D unresolved. Looked up from germline, CDR1 is SGDLS and CDR2 is YYNGEE. The CDR3 extends over 13 amino acids. The germline V and J ends were trimmed by 0 bases and 4 bases, with 4 bases remaining between them. CDR3 DNA sequence: TGTGCCAGCAGCGTAGCCGGCACCGGGGAGCTGTTTTTT. This encodes CASSVAGTGELFF.

The chain employs TRBV23-1 and TRBJ1-5; D is possibly TRBD1 (5 bases). TRBV23-1 is identified as an open reading frame with a role that is uncertain. The V end lost 4 bases, the J end lost 4 bases, and 14 bases lay between the germline ends. The length of the CDR3 is 15 residues. The CDR3: CASSRREKGNQPQHF. The CDR3 nucleotides are TGCGCCAGCAGTCGCAGGGAAAAGGGGAATCAGCCCCAGCATTTT.

V is TRBV6-5 and J is TRBJ1-5; a possible D gene is TRBD1 (5 bases). Trimming cost V 6 bases and J 7 bases, with 19 bases left between them. This CDR3 has 15 residues. Germline V gene sequence: CDR1 MNHEY, CDR2 SVGAGI. The CDR3 coding sequence is TGTGCCAGCAGCCCCCTGGGGGGGTTGGACCAGCCCCAGCATTTT. Translating gives CASSPLGGLDQPQHF.

The gene calls are TRBV18 and TRBJ1-5, with unresolved D. Germline CDR1 and CDR2: KGHSH and LQKENI. The CDR3 loop spans 14 amino acids. V was trimmed by 2 bases and J by 4 bases, leaving 9 bases between them. The CDR3 loop is CASSPVPENQPQHF. CDR3 sequence (DNA): TGTGCCAGCTCACCAGTGCCAGAGAATCAGCCCCAGCATTTT.

The chain employs TRBV11-2 and TRBJ2-1; D gene ambiguous. V shed 1 base and J shed 10 bases, with 14 bases lying between them. The length of the CDR3 is 14 residues. Germline V gene sequence: CDR1 SGHAT, CDR2 FQNNGV. The CDR3 DNA sequence: TGTGCCAGCAGCTTAGCTAACGCCCTCCGGGAGCAGTTCTTC. The encoded protein is CASSLANALREQFF. Looking up the rest from reference TRBV11-2 and TRBJ2-1 gives the full variable domain: EAGVAQSPRYKIIEKRQSVAFWCNPISGHATLYWYQQILGQGPKLLIQFQNNGVVDDSQLPKDRFSAERLKGVDSTLKIQPAKLEDSAVYLCASSLANALREQFFGPGTRLTVL.

This chain links TRBV19 with TRBJ2-7; D may be TRBD2 (6 bases). This CDR3 has 12 amino acids. CDR1 LNHDA and CDR2 SQIVND come from the germline V gene (reference sequence). Trimming cost V 10 bases and J 6 bases, with 16 bases left between them. Written as DNA, the CDR3 is TGTGCCACTTCACCGGGAGACGCCGAGCAGTACTTC. This translates into CATSPGDAEQYF.

The rearrangement uses TRBV2 and TRBJ2-6; maybe TRBD1 (6 bases). The CDR3 has 16 amino acids. CDR1 is SNHLY, CDR2 FYNNEI, per germline. Trimming pared 6 bases from V and 2 bases from J, leaving 14 bases between. CDR3 amino acids: CASSPMGAAGANVLTF. CDR3 nucleotides: TGTGCCAGCAGCCCGATGGGGGCGGCTGGGGCCAACGTCCTGACTTTC.

This clone has more than one count but fewer than ten. The rearrangement joins TRBV7-9 to TRBJ2-2; D might be TRBD2 (5 bases). V lost 9 bases and J 4 bases, leaving 9 bases between the germline ends. This CDR3 contains 12 residues. Germline V gene data show CDR1 as SEHNR and CDR2 as FQNEAQ (reference sequence). The DNA for the CDR3 is TGTGCCAGAGGACTCGGCACCGGGGAGCTGTTTTTT. Translated: CARGLGTGELFF. Complete variable domain (other parts from reference TRBV7-9 and TRBJ2-2): DTGVSQNPRHKITKRGQNVTFRCDPISEHNRLYWYRQTLGQGPEFLTYFQNEAQLEKSRLLSDRFSAERPKGSFSTLEIQRTEQGDSAMYLCARGLGTGELFFGEGSRLTVL.

This sequence joins TRBV30 and TRBJ1-2; D is unclear. Trimming removed 8 bases at V and 5 bases at J, with 18 bases between. The CDR3 has 13 residues. Germline CDR1 GTSNPN, CDR2 SVGIG (reference sequence). The CDR3 loop is CATSDGARYGYTF. CDR3 DNA sequence: TGTGCCACATCCGACGGCGCGAGGTATGGCTACACCTTC.

This chain's CDR3 is CASRSDRTGTEAFF. DNA of the CDR3: TGTGCCAGCAGATCTGACAGGACGGGCACTGAAGCTTTCTTT. The chain joins TRBV7-9 to TRBJ1-1, with a tentative D call TRBD1 (6 bases). Germline CDR1 and CDR2: SEHNR and FQNEAQ (reference sequence). Trimming left V 6 bases short and J 4 bases short, with 15 bases between. There are 14 residues in the CDR3.

The gene calls are TRBV5-8 and TRBJ1-1, with 7 bases matching TRBD1. V lost 4 bases and J lost 5; bases outside the gene matches: 5. Germline V gene lookup returns CDR1 SGHTS and CDR2 YDEGEE. This CDR3 is built from 13 residues. The chain's CDR3 is CASSAQGWTEAFF. DNA of the CDR3: TGTGCCAGCAGCGCACAGGGGTGGACTGAAGCTTTCTTT.